Presented here are 2 T cell receptor beta chains from one specimen sequenced in a study of T-cell memory formation after mild COVID-19 (dated by TCRdb to 2020 to 2023). The library was made by 5' RACE. The instrument given in TCRdb is Illumina NovaSeq 6000. Through fastp at Q25 and MiXCR, TCRdb rebuilt clones from the public reads, retaining in-frame beta chains. All rows with the same CDR3 protein become a single entry with the most common DNA and genes. The sample yields around 340,000 distinct CDR3 sequences; 15% to 20% were counted once. Around 20% of the sample rests with the top ten. Sequenced input: PBMCs or a T cell subset sorted from them (not recorded which). The receptors were gathered from a man aged 18 to 30 who had mild COVID-19 (a few samples of this study predate the infection). The sample titles of this study are shuffled in the database, so cell type and time point are left out; the donor was told from shared clones.

This clonotype was observed many times. The chain employs TRBV29-1 and TRBJ2-5; D remains ambiguous. The germline V and J ends were trimmed by 0 bases and 2 bases, with 4 bases remaining between them. Germline CDR1 is SQVTM and CDR2 is ANQGSEA. The CDR3 runs to 12 residues. The CDR3 bases are TGCAGCGTTGAAGACAGTCAAGAGACCCAGTACTTC. Protein sequence: CSVEDSQETQYF.

This clonotype was recorded a few times. J is TRBJ2-7 and V is TRBV12-3 or TRBV12-4; perhaps TRBD1 as D (6 bases). Trimming left V 1 base short and J 2 bases short, with 12 bases between. The CDR3 runs 15 residues. The CDR3 here is CASSLGAGAPYEQYF. CDR3 coding DNA: TGTGCCAGCAGTTTAGGGGCAGGGGCACCCTACGAGCAGTACTTC.